This record covers a single TCR beta chain. Its antigen is not known. V was trimmed by 2 bases and J by 4 bases, leaving 14 bases between them. The germline CDR1 and CDR2 sequences are LGHNA and YNFKEQ. The CDR3 contains 15 residues. These data come from a study of OX40 agonist ivuxolimab in advanced cancers. Regarding the study as a whole: The authors did not determine the antigen specificity of the expanded peripheral T cells.

This table comes from immunoSEQ multiplex PCR, and its TCRdb copy is limited to in-frame clones, with some not included. The repertoire holds about 12,000 clones, about 81% seen once, with around an eighth in the top ten. The sequence came from an adult with an advanced solid tumor such as melanoma, head and neck, liver or kidney cancer. The sequenced sample was CD4+ or CD8+ T cells sorted from blood, obtained in a trial of the OX40 agonist ivuxolimab. The chain combines TRBV4-2 with TRBJ1-1, with D possibly TRBD1 on 6 matching bases. The CDR3 region has the DNA TGTGCCAGCAGCCAAAGACAGGATTGGGGCACTGAAGCTTTCTTT. Protein sequence: CASSQRQDWGTEAFF.